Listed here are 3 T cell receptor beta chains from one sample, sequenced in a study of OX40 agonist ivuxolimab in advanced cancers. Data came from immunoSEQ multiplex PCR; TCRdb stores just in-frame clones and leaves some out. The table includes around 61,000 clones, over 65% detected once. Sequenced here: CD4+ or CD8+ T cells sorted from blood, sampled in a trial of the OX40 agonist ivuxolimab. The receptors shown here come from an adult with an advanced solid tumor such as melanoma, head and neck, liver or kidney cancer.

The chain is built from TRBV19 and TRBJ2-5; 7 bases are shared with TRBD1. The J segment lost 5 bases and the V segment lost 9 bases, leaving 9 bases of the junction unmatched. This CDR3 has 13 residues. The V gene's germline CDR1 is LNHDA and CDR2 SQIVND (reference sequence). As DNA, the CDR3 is TGTGCCAGCGGGGACAGTTCGGGGGAGACCCAGTACTTC. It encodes CASGDSSGETQYF. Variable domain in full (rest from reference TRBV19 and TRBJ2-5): DGGITQSPKYLFRKEGQNVTLSCEQNLNHDAMYWYRQDPGQGLRLIYYSQIVNDFQKGDIAEGYSVSREKKESFPLTVTSAQKNPTAFYLCASGDSSGETQYFGPGTRLLVL.

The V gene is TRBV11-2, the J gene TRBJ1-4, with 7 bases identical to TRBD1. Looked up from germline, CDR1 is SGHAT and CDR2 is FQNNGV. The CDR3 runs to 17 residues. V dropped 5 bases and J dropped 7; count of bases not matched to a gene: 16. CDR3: CASSTNDRANRVEKLFF. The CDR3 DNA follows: TGTGCCAGCAGCACCAATGACAGGGCCAACCGAGTTGAAAAACTGTTTTTT.

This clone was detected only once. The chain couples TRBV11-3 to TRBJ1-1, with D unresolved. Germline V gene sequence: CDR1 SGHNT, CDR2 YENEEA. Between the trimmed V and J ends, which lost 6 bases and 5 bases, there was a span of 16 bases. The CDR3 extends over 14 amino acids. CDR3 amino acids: CASRWRARRTEAFF. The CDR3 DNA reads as TGTGCCAGCAGATGGAGGGCCCGGCGGACTGAAGCTTTCTTT.